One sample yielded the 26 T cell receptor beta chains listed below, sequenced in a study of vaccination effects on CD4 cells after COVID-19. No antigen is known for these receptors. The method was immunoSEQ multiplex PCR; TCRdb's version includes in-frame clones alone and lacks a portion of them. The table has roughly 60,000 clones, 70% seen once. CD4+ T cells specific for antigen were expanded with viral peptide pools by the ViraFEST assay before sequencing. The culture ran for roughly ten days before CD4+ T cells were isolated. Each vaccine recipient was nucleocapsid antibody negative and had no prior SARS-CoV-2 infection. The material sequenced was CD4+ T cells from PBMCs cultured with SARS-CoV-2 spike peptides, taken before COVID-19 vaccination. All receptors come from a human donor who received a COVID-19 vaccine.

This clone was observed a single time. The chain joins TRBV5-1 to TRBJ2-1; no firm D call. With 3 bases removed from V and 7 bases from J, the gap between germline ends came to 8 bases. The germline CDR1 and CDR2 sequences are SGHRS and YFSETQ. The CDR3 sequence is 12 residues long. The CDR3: CASSSSMNEQFF. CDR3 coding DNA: TGCGCCAGCAGCTCATCTATGAATGAGCAGTTCTTC. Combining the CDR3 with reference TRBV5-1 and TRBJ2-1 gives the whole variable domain KAGVTQTPRYLIKTRGQQVTLSCSPISGHRSVSWYQQTPGQGLQFLFEYFSETQRNKGNFPGRFSGRQFSNSRSEMNVSTLELGDSALYLCASSSSMNEQFFGPGTRLTVL.

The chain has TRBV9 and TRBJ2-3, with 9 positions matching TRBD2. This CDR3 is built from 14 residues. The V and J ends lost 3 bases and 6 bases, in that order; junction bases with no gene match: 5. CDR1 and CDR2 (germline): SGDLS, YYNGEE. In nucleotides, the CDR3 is TGTGCCAGCAGCGCCCGGACTAGCGTCGATACGCAGTATTTT. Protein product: CASSARTSVDTQYF. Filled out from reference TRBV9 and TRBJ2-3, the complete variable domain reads DSGVTQTPKHLITATGQRVTLRCSPRSGDLSVYWYQQSLDQGLQFLIQYYNGEERAKGNILERFSAQQFPDLHSELNLSSLELGDSALYFCASSARTSVDTQYFGPGTRLTVL.

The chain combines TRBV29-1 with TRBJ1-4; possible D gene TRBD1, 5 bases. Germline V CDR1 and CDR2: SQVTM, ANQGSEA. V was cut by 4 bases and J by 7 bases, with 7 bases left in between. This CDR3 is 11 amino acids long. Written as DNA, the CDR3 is TGCAGCGTTGGGGGGGGTGAAAAACTGTTTTTT. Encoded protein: CSVGGGEKLFF.

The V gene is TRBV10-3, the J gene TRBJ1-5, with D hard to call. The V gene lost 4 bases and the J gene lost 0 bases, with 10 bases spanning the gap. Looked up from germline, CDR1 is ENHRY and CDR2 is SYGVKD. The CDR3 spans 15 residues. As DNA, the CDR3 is TGTGCCATCAGTGTTGGGGAATTTAGCAATCAGCCCCAGCATTTT. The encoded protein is CAISVGEFSNQPQHF.

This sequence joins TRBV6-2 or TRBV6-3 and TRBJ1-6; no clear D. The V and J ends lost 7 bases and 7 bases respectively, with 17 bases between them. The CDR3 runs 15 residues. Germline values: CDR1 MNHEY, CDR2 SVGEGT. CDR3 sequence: CASTPSGLLNSPLHF. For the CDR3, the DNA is TGTGCCAGCACCCCCAGCGGGCTTTTGAATTCACCCCTCCACTTT.

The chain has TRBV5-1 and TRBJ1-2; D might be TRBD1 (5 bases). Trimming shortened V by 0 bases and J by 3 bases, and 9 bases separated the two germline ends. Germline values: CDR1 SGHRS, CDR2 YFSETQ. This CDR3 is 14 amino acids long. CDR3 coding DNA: TGCGCCAGCAGCTTGGATGGACACGACTATGGCTACACCTTC. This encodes CASSLDGHDYGYTF.

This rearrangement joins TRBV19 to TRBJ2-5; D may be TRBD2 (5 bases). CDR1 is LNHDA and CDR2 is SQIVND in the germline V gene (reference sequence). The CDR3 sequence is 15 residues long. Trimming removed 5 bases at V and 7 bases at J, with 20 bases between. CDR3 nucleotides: TGTGCCAGTAGTCCCCGCGGGTCTAACTCCCGGACCCAGTACTTC. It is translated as CASSPRGSNSRTQYF.

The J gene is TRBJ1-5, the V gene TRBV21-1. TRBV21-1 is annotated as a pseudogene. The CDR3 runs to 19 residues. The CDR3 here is CASSKAGIRLGASNQPQHF. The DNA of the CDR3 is TGTGCCAGCAGCAAAGCCGGGATCCGCTTGGGAGCTAGCAATCAGCCCCAGCATTTT.

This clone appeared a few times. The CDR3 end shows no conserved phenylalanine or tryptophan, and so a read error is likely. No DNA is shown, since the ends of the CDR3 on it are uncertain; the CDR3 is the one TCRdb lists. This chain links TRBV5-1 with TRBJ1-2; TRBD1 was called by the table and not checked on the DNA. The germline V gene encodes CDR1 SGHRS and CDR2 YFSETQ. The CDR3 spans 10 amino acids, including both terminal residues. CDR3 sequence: CASSPDPGQS.

DNA of the CDR3: TGTGCCAGTAGTCCCGACGGCCTCAATCCCTATGGCTACACCTTC. This sequence encodes CASSPDGLNPYGYTF. The chain has TRBV19 and TRBJ1-2, with no clear D. CDR1 is LNHDA and CDR2 is SQIVND in the germline V gene (reference sequence). Trimming took 5 bases from V and 4 from J, leaving 17 bases between them. The CDR3 has 15 amino acids. Combining the CDR3 with reference TRBV19 and TRBJ1-2 gives the whole variable domain DGGITQSPKYLFRKEGQNVTLSCEQNLNHDAMYWYRQDPGQGLRLIYYSQIVNDFQKGDIAEGYSVSREKKESFPLTVTSAQKNPTAFYLCASSPDGLNPYGYTFGSGTRLTVV.

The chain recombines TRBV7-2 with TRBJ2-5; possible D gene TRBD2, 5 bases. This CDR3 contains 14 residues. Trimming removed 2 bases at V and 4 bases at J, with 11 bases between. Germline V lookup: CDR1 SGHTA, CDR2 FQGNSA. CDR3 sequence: CASSLRVGGETQYF. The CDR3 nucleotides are TGTGCCAGCAGCTTAAGGGTTGGAGGAGAGACCCAGTACTTC.

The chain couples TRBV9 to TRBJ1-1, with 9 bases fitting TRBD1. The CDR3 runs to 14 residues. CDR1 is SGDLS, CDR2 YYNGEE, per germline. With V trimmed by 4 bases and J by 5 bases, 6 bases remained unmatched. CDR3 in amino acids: CASSTGTGKTEAFF. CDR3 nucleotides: TGTGCCAGCAGCACCGGGACAGGGAAGACTGAAGCTTTCTTT. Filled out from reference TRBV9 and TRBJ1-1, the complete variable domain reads DSGVTQTPKHLITATGQRVTLRCSPRSGDLSVYWYQQSLDQGLQFLIQYYNGEERAKGNILERFSAQQFPDLHSELNLSSLELGDSALYFCASSTGTGKTEAFFGQGTRLTVV.

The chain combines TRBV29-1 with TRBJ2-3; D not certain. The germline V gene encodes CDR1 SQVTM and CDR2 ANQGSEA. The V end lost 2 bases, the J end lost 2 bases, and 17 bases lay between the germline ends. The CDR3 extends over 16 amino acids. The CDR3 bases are TGCAGCGTTGAATGTCCTGAGCATCATTTCACAGATACGCAGTATTTT. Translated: CSVECPEHHFTDTQYF.

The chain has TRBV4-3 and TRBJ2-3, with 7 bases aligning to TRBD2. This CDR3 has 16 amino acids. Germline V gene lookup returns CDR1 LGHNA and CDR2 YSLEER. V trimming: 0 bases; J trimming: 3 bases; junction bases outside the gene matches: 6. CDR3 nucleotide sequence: TGCGCCAGCAGCCAAGAGGCAGCGGGGAGGACAGATACGCAGTATTTT. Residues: CASSQEAAGRTDTQYF.

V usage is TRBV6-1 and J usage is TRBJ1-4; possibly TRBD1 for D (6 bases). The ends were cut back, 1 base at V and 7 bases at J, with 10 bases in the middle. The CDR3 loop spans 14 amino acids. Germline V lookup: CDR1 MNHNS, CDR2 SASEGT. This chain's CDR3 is CASSEDTGSEKLFF. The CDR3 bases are TGTGCCAGCAGTGAAGATACAGGGAGTGAAAAACTGTTTTTT.

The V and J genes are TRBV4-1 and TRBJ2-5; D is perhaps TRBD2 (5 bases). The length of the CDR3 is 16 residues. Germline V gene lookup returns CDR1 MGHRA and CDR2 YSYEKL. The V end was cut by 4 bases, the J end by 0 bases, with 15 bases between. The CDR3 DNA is TGCGCCAGCAGCCGGAGGACGGCCAACCACCAAGAGACCCAGTACTTC. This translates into CASSRRTANHQETQYF.

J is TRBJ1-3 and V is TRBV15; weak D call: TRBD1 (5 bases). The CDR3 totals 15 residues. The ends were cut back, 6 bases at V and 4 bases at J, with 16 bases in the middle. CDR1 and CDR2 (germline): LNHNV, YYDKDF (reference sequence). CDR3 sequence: CATSPVRGSGNTIYF. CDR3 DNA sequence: TGTGCCACCAGTCCCGTTCGGGGGTCAGGAAACACCATATATTTT.

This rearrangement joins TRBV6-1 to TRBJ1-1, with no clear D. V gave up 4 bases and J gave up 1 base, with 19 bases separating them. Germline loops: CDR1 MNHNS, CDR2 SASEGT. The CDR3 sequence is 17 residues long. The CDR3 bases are TGTGCCAGCAGTGCAGAGAGGCGGTCGAAGCGGAACACTGAAGCTTTCTTT. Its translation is CASSAERRSKRNTEAFF.

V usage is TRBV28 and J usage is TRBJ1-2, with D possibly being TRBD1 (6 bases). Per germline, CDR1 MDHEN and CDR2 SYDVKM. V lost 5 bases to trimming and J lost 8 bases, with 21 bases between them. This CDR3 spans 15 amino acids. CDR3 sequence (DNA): TGTGCCAGCAGTCTCCCACAGGGCCCGCAAGGAGGCTACACCTTC. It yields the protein CASSLPQGPQGGYTF.

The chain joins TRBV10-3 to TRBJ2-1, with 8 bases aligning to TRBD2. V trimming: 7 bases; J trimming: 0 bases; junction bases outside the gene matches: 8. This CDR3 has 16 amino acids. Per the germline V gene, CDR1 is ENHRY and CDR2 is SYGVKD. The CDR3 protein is CAITATGTSSYNEQFF. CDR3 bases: TGTGCCATCACCGCAACCGGGACTAGCTCCTACAATGAGCAGTTCTTC.

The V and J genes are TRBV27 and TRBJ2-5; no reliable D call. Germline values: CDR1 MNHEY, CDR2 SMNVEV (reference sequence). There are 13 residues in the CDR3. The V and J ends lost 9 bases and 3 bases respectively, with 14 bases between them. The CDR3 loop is CASNRWGEETQYF. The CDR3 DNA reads TGTGCCAGTAATAGGTGGGGTGAAGAGACCCAGTACTTC.

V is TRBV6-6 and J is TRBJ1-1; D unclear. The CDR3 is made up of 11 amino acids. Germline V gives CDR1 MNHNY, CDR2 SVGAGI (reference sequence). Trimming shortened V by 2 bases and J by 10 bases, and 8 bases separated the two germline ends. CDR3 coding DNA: TGTGCCAGCAGTTACCCAACGGTAGCTTTCTTT. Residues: CASSYPTVAFF.

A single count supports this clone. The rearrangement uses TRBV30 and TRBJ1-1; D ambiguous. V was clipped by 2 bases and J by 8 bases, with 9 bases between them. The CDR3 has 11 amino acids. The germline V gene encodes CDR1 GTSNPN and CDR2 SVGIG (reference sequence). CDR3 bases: TGTGCCTGGAGTCGGACTGTCGAAGCTTTCTTT. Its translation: CAWSRTVEAFF.

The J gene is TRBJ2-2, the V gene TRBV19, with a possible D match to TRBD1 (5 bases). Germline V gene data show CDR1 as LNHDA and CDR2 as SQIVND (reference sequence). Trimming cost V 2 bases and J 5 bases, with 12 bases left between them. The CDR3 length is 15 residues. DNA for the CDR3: TGTGCCAGTAGTATACGCTCAGGGCTGACCGGGGAGCTGTTTTTT. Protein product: CASSIRSGLTGELFF.

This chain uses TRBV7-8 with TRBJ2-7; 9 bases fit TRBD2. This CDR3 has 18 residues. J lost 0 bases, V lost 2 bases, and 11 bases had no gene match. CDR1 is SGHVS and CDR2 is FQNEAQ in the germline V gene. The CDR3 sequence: CASSLRSSGGPNSYEQYF. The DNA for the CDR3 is TGTGCCAGCAGCTTACGGAGTAGCGGGGGACCAAACTCCTACGAGCAGTACTTC.

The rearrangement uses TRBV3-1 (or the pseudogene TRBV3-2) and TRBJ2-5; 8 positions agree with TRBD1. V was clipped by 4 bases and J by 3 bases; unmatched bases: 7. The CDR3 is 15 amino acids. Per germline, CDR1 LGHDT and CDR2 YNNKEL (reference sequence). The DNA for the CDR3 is TGTGCCAGCAGCCCCCTTGGACAGGGAGAAGAGACCCAGTACTTC. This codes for CASSPLGQGEETQYF.